What follows are 10 T cell receptor beta chains derived from one specimen sequenced in a study of blood T cell repertoires in COVID-19. Profiled with immunoSEQ multiplex PCR; TCRdb holds only in-frame clones, not every one. In the table there are about 97,000 clones, 80% to 95% of which are singletons. The sample comprised peripheral blood. These receptors all come from a woman between 50 and 59 years old with COVID-19, enrolled during active disease.

The CDR3 DNA sequence: TGCGCCAGCAGCCAAGGGACAGTAAACACCGGGGAGCTGTTTTTT. Translation gives CASSQGTVNTGELFF. V gene TRBV4-3 combines with J gene TRBJ2-2; D possibly corresponds to TRBD1 (6 bases). The CDR3 is 15 amino acids. The ends were cut back, 1 base at V and 2 bases at J, with 8 bases in the middle. Germline V gene lookup returns CDR1 LGHNA and CDR2 YSLEER.

The genes are TRBV30 and TRBJ1-2; D might be TRBD1 (6 bases). The length of the CDR3 is 16 residues. V was clipped by 2 bases and J by 1 base, with 17 bases between them. CDR1 is GTSNPN, CDR2 SVGIG, per germline (reference sequence). The CDR3 loop reads CAWSTSWDIYNYGYTF. DNA of the CDR3: TGTGCCTGGAGTACTTCCTGGGACATTTATAACTATGGCTACACCTTC.

The chain has TRBV7-2 and TRBJ2-7, with a tentative D call TRBD1 (6 bases). In germline, CDR1 is SGHTA, CDR2 FQGNSA. The germline V and J ends were trimmed by 2 bases and 0 bases, with 14 bases remaining between them. The CDR3 runs 16 residues. CDR3 DNA sequence: TGTGCCAGCAGCTTATCTACAGGGCTATTCTCCTACGAGCAGTACTTC. Translating gives CASSLSTGLFSYEQYF.

The chain couples TRBV19 to TRBJ2-2, with a weak D call TRBD2 (5 bases). Germline lookup yields CDR1 LNHDA and CDR2 SQIVND (reference sequence). The CDR3 has 14 residues. V gave up 7 bases and J gave up 4 bases, with 13 bases separating them. The CDR3, as DNA: TGTGCCAGTACGACGGCCCGGGGCACCGGGGAGCTGTTTTTT. The encoded protein is CASTTARGTGELFF.

The genes are TRBV5-1 and TRBJ1-1; 7 nucleotides line up with TRBD1. Germline CDR1 reads SGHRS; CDR2 reads YFSETQ. The CDR3 totals 13 residues. Trimming took 8 bases from V and 0 from J; bases not matched to a gene: 4. The chain's CDR3 is CASHRGMNTEAFF. In DNA, the CDR3 is TGCGCCAGTCACAGGGGCATGAACACTGAAGCTTTCTTT.

V gene TRBV7-2 combines with J gene TRBJ1-1; D may be TRBD1 (6 bases). The CDR3 covers 16 residues. With 1 base removed from V and 5 bases from J, the gap between germline ends came to 17 bases. Per the germline V gene, CDR1 is SGHTA and CDR2 is FQGNSA. The CDR3 is CASSLGRGLLETEAFF. The CDR3 DNA reads TGTGCCAGCAGCTTAGGCAGGGGTCTTCTAGAGACTGAAGCTTTCTTT.

The chain joins TRBV5-1 to TRBJ2-1, with D perhaps TRBD2 (6 bases). Looked up from germline, CDR1 is SGHRS and CDR2 is YFSETQ. Trimming shortened V by 0 bases and J by 4 bases, and 14 bases separated the two germline ends. The CDR3 loop spans 16 amino acids. The chain's CDR3 is CASSLGGGVAYNEQFF. The CDR3 DNA follows: TGCGCCAGCAGCTTGGGAGGCGGGGTCGCATACAATGAGCAGTTCTTC. Complete variable domain (other parts from reference TRBV5-1 and TRBJ2-1): KAGVTQTPRYLIKTRGQQVTLSCSPISGHRSVSWYQQTPGQGLQFLFEYFSETQRNKGNFPGRFSGRQFSNSRSEMNVSTLELGDSALYLCASSLGGGVAYNEQFFGPGTRLTVL.

The J gene is TRBJ2-7, the V gene TRBV30; TRBD2 might be the D (5 bases). This CDR3 spans 11 amino acids. V dropped 6 bases and J dropped 9 bases, with 15 bases sitting between them. The germline V gene has CDR1 GTSNPN and CDR2 SVGIG (reference sequence). The CDR3, as DNA: TGTGCCTGCTTGGGAGTCTTCGGGCAGTACGTC. It is translated as CACLGVFGQYV.

In nucleotides, the CDR3 is TGTGCCAGTAGTATAGTGGCGGACAGCCTGAACACTGAAGCTTTCTTT. It specifies CASSIVADSLNTEAFF. The chain recombines TRBV19 with TRBJ1-1; possibly TRBD1 for D (6 bases). Between the trimmed V and J ends, which lost 1 base and 0 bases, there was a span of 12 bases. CDR3 length equals 16 residues. Per the germline V gene, CDR1 is LNHDA and CDR2 is SQIVND (reference sequence).

In this sample, this clone turned up once. V and J are TRBV23-1 and TRBJ1-1; a weak D match, TRBD1 (6 bases). TRBV23-1 qualifies as an ORF whose function is uncertain. V lost 2 bases and J 4 bases, leaving 23 bases between the germline ends. The CDR3 loop spans 18 amino acids. The CDR3 DNA is TGCGCCAGCAGTCAAGTCGAAGGACAGTCTCAACCCCTCACTGAAGCTTTCTTT. Protein sequence: CASSQVEGQSQPLTEAFF.